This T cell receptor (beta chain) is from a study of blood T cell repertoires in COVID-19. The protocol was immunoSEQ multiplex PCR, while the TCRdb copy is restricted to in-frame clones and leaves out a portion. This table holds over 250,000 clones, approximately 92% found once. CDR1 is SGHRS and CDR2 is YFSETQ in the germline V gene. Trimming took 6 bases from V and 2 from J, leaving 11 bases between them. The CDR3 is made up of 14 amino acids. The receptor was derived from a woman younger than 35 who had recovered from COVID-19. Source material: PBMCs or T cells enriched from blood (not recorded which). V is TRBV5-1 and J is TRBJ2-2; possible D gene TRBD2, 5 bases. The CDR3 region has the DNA TGCGCCAGCAATGGAGGCTCCAACACCGGGGAGCTGTTTTTT. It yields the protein CASNGGSNTGELFF.